The rows below give T cell receptor beta chains drawn from one sample of a study of shared clonotypes between healthy human individuals. Assay: immunoSEQ multiplex PCR; the TCRdb copy retains only in-frame clones and omits some. The sample includes around 2.5 million clones, 93% of them seen just once. The material sequenced was naive CD4+ T cells from PBMCs. The receptors come from a young man in good health. Some clones in this sample may be carry-over from other donors' samples. Each CDR3 is given with its conserved first and last residue. The D gene is left open where the match is weak. Expanded clones get a size class; other rows say once, few or many, or leave the size out.

d_call: NA; clone_size: NA; j_call: TRBJ1-2; v_call: TRBV4-1; cdr3_nt: TGCGCCAGCAGCCATCCCTGGCAGGAGCGATATGGCTACACCTTC; cdr3_aa: CASSHPWQERYGYTF
d_call: TRBD1; clone_size: NA; j_call: TRBJ2-5; v_call: TRBV6-1; cdr3_nt: TGTGCCAGCAGTGAAAGGAACAGGGGGGAGACCCAGTACTTC; cdr3_aa: CASSERNRGETQYF
d_call: TRBD2; clone_size: NA; j_call: TRBJ2-1; v_call: TRBV11-3; cdr3_nt: TGTGCCAGCAGCTTAGGGCCGGGACTAGCTTTGAATGAGCAGTTCTTC; cdr3_aa: CASSLGPGLALNEQFF
d_call: TRBD2; clone_size: once; j_call: TRBJ2-7; v_call: TRBV2; cdr3_nt: TGTGCCAGCAGTCTGGGGACTAGCGGTGCCTACGAGCAGTACTTC; cdr3_aa: CASSLGTSGAYEQYF
d_call: NA; clone_size: NA; j_call: TRBJ2-7; v_call: TRBV7-2; cdr3_nt: TGTGCCAGCACCCTGCCTTCCTACGAGCAGTACTTC; cdr3_aa: CASTLPSYEQYF
d_call: NA; clone_size: NA; j_call: TRBJ1-1; v_call: TRBV2; cdr3_nt: TGTGCCAGCAGTCCGGGGCCCAACACTGAAGCTTTCTTT; cdr3_aa: CASSPGPNTEAFF
d_call: NA; clone_size: NA; j_call: TRBJ1-2; v_call: TRBV19; cdr3_nt: TGTGCCAGTAGTATATATGCTTCAGGGAGCGGCTACACCTTC; cdr3_aa: CASSIYASGSGYTF
d_call: TRBD1; clone_size: NA; j_call: TRBJ2-7; v_call: TRBV7-3; cdr3_nt: TGTGCCAGCAGCCCGCACGACAGGGACTACGAGCAGTACTTC; cdr3_aa: CASSPHDRDYEQYF
d_call: TRBD1; clone_size: NA; j_call: TRBJ1-2; v_call: TRBV7-2; cdr3_nt: TGTGCCAGCAGCGCCGGGACAGCTAACTATGGCTACACCTTC; cdr3_aa: CASSAGTANYGYTF
d_call: NA; clone_size: NA; j_call: TRBJ2-5; v_call: TRBV28; cdr3_nt: TGTGCCAGCAGTTACCGAACTCCACAAGAGACCCAGTACTTC; cdr3_aa: CASSYRTPQETQYF
d_call: NA; clone_size: NA; j_call: TRBJ1-4; v_call: TRBV28; cdr3_nt: TGTGCCAGCAGCCCGCTAGAGGGAGCAGCCATGGTAGTGGATGAAAAACTGTTTTTT; cdr3_aa: CASSPLEGAAMVVDEKLFF
d_call: NA; clone_size: NA; j_call: TRBJ2-7; v_call: TRBV7-8; cdr3_nt: TGTGCCAGCAGCCTTGGCACTAGCCATACCTACGAGCAGTACTTC; cdr3_aa: CASSLGTSHTYEQYF
d_call: NA; clone_size: once; j_call: TRBJ2-3; v_call: TRBV5-6; cdr3_nt: TGTGCCAGCAGCGTTAGCGGAGGGGGGGATACGCAGTATTTT; cdr3_aa: CASSVSGGGDTQYF
d_call: NA; clone_size: NA; j_call: TRBJ2-7; v_call: TRBV2; cdr3_nt: TGTGCCAGCAGTGTCGGGGCAGAGTACGAGCAGTACTTC; cdr3_aa: CASSVGAEYEQYF
d_call: NA; clone_size: NA; j_call: TRBJ1-3; v_call: TRBV7-6; cdr3_nt: TGTGCCAGCAGCGTAGGAGTCTCTGGAAACACCATATATTTT; cdr3_aa: CASSVGVSGNTIYF
d_call: TRBD2; clone_size: NA; j_call: TRBJ2-1; v_call: TRBV19; cdr3_nt: TGTGCCAGTAGCTACATAATGGGGGCCGGGACTAGCTCCTACAATGAGCAGTTCTTC; cdr3_aa: CASSYIMGAGTSSYNEQFF
d_call: NA; clone_size: NA; j_call: TRBJ1-1; v_call: TRBV2; cdr3_nt: TGTGCCAGCGGACTGGAGGTATCGAACACTGAAGCTTTCTTT; cdr3_aa: CASGLEVSNTEAFF
d_call: NA; clone_size: NA; j_call: TRBJ1-5; v_call: TRBV6-6; cdr3_nt: TGTGCCAGCAGTCGGGGGCGGGACGGCGGTCGGCCCCAGCATTTT; cdr3_aa: CASSRGRDGGRPQHF
d_call: NA; clone_size: NA; j_call: TRBJ2-3; v_call: TRBV7-2; cdr3_nt: TGTGCCAGCAGCTTAGGACTGGCGTACACAGATACGCAGTATTTT; cdr3_aa: CASSLGLAYTDTQYF
d_call: NA; clone_size: NA; j_call: TRBJ1-5; v_call: TRBV19; cdr3_nt: TGTGCCAGTAGTACCCGGACGGATTCCTATAGCAATCAGCCCCAGCATTTT; cdr3_aa: CASSTRTDSYSNQPQHF
d_call: NA; clone_size: NA; j_call: TRBJ2-7; v_call: TRBV5-6; cdr3_nt: TGTGCCAGCAGCTTGGGCAGGCCGTACGAGCAGTACTTC; cdr3_aa: CASSLGRPYEQYF
d_call: NA; clone_size: NA; j_call: TRBJ2-2; v_call: TRBV21-1; cdr3_nt: TGTGCCAGCAGCAAAACTTTCTTATCCCTCGGGGAGCTGTTTTTT; cdr3_aa: CASSKTFLSLGELFF
d_call: TRBD1; clone_size: NA; j_call: TRBJ2-7; v_call: TRBV6-6; cdr3_nt: TGTGCCAGCAGTTACGGGACAGGGGGCGACGAGCAGTACTTC; cdr3_aa: CASSYGTGGDEQYF
d_call: NA; clone_size: NA; j_call: TRBJ2-3; v_call: TRBV2; cdr3_nt: TGTGCCAGCACGTATTCAGATACGCAGTATTTT; cdr3_aa: CASTYSDTQYF
d_call: NA; clone_size: NA; j_call: TRBJ2-1; v_call: TRBV7-9; cdr3_nt: TGTGCCAGCAGCCTCACCCTCAGCGGTACCTCCTACAATGAGCAGTTCTTC; cdr3_aa: CASSLTLSGTSYNEQFF
d_call: NA; clone_size: NA; j_call: TRBJ2-6; v_call: TRBV9; cdr3_nt: TGTGCCAGCAGCGTAGCTTCGACGATGTCCGGCGTCCTGACTTTC; cdr3_aa: CASSVASTMSGVLTF
d_call: TRBD1; clone_size: NA; j_call: TRBJ1-3; v_call: TRBV9; cdr3_nt: TGTGCCAGCAGCCCCCGACAGGGGCCTGGAAACACCATATATTTT; cdr3_aa: CASSPRQGPGNTIYF
d_call: NA; clone_size: NA; j_call: TRBJ1-2; v_call: TRBV6-1; cdr3_nt: TGTGCCAGCAGTGAGATGGGAAGTAGCGGCTACACCTTC; cdr3_aa: CASSEMGSSGYTF
d_call: TRBD2; clone_size: NA; j_call: TRBJ2-1; v_call: TRBV19; cdr3_nt: TGTGCCAGTAGGTTAGGACTAGCGGGATCCAATGAGCAGTTCTTC; cdr3_aa: CASRLGLAGSNEQFF
d_call: NA; clone_size: NA; j_call: TRBJ1-1; v_call: TRBV7-9; cdr3_nt: TGTGCCAGCAGCTTAATGAATGAGGATGGTGGGGCTTTCTTT; cdr3_aa: CASSLMNEDGGAFF
d_call: NA; clone_size: NA; j_call: TRBJ2-7; v_call: TRBV11-2; cdr3_nt: TGTGCCAGCAGCGATCCCGGAGGCAGGCGGCCCTACGAGCAGTACTTC; cdr3_aa: CASSDPGGRRPYEQYF
d_call: NA; clone_size: NA; j_call: TRBJ2-2; v_call: TRBV7-3; cdr3_nt: TGTGCCAGCAGCCGGACAGTCACCGGGGAGCTGTTTTTT; cdr3_aa: CASSRTVTGELFF
d_call: NA; clone_size: once; j_call: TRBJ2-1; v_call: TRBV7-3; cdr3_nt: TGTGCCAATCGCCAGGAAAATGAGCAGTTCTTC; cdr3_aa: CANRQENEQFF
d_call: NA; clone_size: NA; j_call: TRBJ2-3; v_call: TRBV25-1; cdr3_nt: TGTGCCAGCAGTGAATGGCAGGGAAGCACAGATACGCAGTATTTT; cdr3_aa: CASSEWQGSTDTQYF
d_call: NA; clone_size: NA; j_call: TRBJ2-3; v_call: TRBV7-2; cdr3_nt: TGTGCCAGCAGCTTTCGACGACATCCGGGACAAGAGCAGTATTTT; cdr3_aa: CASSFRRHPGQEQYF
d_call: NA; clone_size: NA; j_call: TRBJ1-2; v_call: TRBV28; cdr3_nt: TGTGCCAGCAGTATACCGAATAAGGGAAAAAGTAACTATGGCTACACCTTC; cdr3_aa: CASSIPNKGKSNYGYTF
d_call: TRBD1; clone_size: NA; j_call: TRBJ2-7; v_call: TRBV7-9; cdr3_nt: TGTGCCAGCAGCACACGACAGGGAGCCTACGAGCAGTACTTC; cdr3_aa: CASSTRQGAYEQYF
d_call: TRBD1; clone_size: NA; j_call: TRBJ1-2; v_call: TRBV5-1; cdr3_nt: TGCGCCAGCAGCTCGACAGGGCTCTATGGCTACACCTTC; cdr3_aa: CASSSTGLYGYTF
d_call: NA; clone_size: NA; j_call: TRBJ2-7; v_call: TRBV7-2; cdr3_nt: TGTGCCAGCAGCTTAGGGGGGGGGCAGAGCTCCTACGAGCAGTACTTC; cdr3_aa: CASSLGGGQSSYEQYF
d_call: NA; clone_size: NA; j_call: TRBJ2-5; v_call: TRBV7-2; cdr3_nt: TGTGCCAGCAGCAGGGGGGGTCAAGAGACCCAGTACTTC; cdr3_aa: CASSRGGQETQYF
d_call: NA; clone_size: NA; j_call: TRBJ2-5; v_call: TRBV11-2; cdr3_nt: TGTGCCAGCAGCTTAAGAGACAGGGGAGGGGAAATTAGAGAGACCCAGTACTTC; cdr3_aa: CASSLRDRGGEIRETQYF
d_call: TRBD2; clone_size: NA; j_call: TRBJ2-2; v_call: TRBV5-4; cdr3_nt: TGTGCCAGCAGCTTGGGTAGCGGGAGAGCTACCGGGGAGCTGTTTTTT; cdr3_aa: CASSLGSGRATGELFF
d_call: NA; clone_size: NA; j_call: TRBJ2-3; v_call: TRBV10-3; cdr3_nt: TGTGCCATCAGTGATAGGTGGATTAGCACAGATACGCAGTATTTT; cdr3_aa: CAISDRWISTDTQYF
d_call: NA; clone_size: NA; j_call: TRBJ2-1; v_call: TRBV4-1; cdr3_nt: TGCGCCAGCAGCCAATGGGCGGCGGGGTATGAGCAGTTCTTC; cdr3_aa: CASSQWAAGYEQFF
d_call: NA; clone_size: NA; j_call: TRBJ1-5; v_call: TRBV6-1; cdr3_nt: TGTGCCAGCAGTGAAGCCAGCACAGGGAATCAGCCCCAGCATTTT; cdr3_aa: CASSEASTGNQPQHF
d_call: NA; clone_size: NA; j_call: TRBJ1-2; v_call: TRBV5-1; cdr3_nt: TGCGCCAGCAGCTTGTTGCTGGACAGAGATGGCTACACCTTC; cdr3_aa: CASSLLLDRDGYTF
d_call: NA; clone_size: once; j_call: TRBJ2-6; v_call: TRBV11-2; cdr3_nt: TGTGCCAGCTCCCTAGAGGGCTCTTCTGGGGCCAACGTCCTGACTTTC; cdr3_aa: CASSLEGSSGANVLTF
d_call: TRBD1; clone_size: once; j_call: TRBJ2-6; v_call: TRBV11-3; cdr3_nt: TGTGCCAGCAGCGCTTCCGGGACAGCATCTACTGGGGCCAACGTCCTGACTTTC; cdr3_aa: CASSASGTASTGANVLTF
d_call: NA; clone_size: few; j_call: TRBJ1-4; v_call: TRBV28; cdr3_nt: TGTGCCAGCAGTTGGTGGGGAAAACTGTTTTTT; cdr3_aa: CASSWWGKLFF
d_call: NA; clone_size: once; j_call: TRBJ1-2; v_call: TRBV30; cdr3_nt: TGTGCCTGGAGTCCCCAGCTGAGGGATGGCTACACCTTC; cdr3_aa: CAWSPQLRDGYTF
d_call: TRBD2; clone_size: once; j_call: TRBJ2-3; v_call: TRBV7-2; cdr3_nt: TGTGCCAGCAGCTTCTTCTATGGCGGGAGGGGCGATACGCAGTATTTT; cdr3_aa: CASSFFYGGRGDTQYF
d_call: TRBD2; clone_size: once; j_call: TRBJ2-1; v_call: TRBV4-2; cdr3_nt: TGTGCCAGCAGCCTGACGACTAGCGGGAGTTATGAGCAGTTCTTC; cdr3_aa: CASSLTTSGSYEQFF
d_call: NA; clone_size: NA; j_call: TRBJ2-7; v_call: TRBV27; cdr3_nt: TGTGCCAGCAGTTTCCTCGAGCTGAACGAGCAGTACTTC; cdr3_aa: CASSFLELNEQYF
d_call: TRBD1; clone_size: NA; j_call: TRBJ2-1; v_call: TRBV7-2; cdr3_nt: TGTGCCAGCAGCTATGGACAGGGAGGCTCCTACAATGAGCAGTTCTTC; cdr3_aa: CASSYGQGGSYNEQFF
d_call: NA; clone_size: once; j_call: TRBJ2-1; v_call: TRBV5-1; cdr3_nt: TGCGCCAGCAGCTTTCAAGGGACCGAATACAATGAGCAGTTCTTC; cdr3_aa: CASSFQGTEYNEQFF
d_call: TRBD2; clone_size: NA; j_call: TRBJ2-3; v_call: TRBV6-1; cdr3_nt: TGTGCCAGCAGTGCCTATAGCGGGGGAGGCACAGATACGCAGTATTTT; cdr3_aa: CASSAYSGGGTDTQYF
d_call: TRBD1; clone_size: NA; j_call: TRBJ2-2; v_call: TRBV7-9; cdr3_nt: TGTGCCAGCAGCTTAGGTCCGGGACAGGGAACCGGGGAGCTGTTTTTT; cdr3_aa: CASSLGPGQGTGELFF
d_call: TRBD1; clone_size: once; j_call: TRBJ2-2; v_call: TRBV18; cdr3_nt: TGTGCCAGCTCACCGGTCGTCGGACAGGGATACACCGGGGAGCTGTTTTTT; cdr3_aa: CASSPVVGQGYTGELFF
d_call: TRBD2; clone_size: NA; j_call: TRBJ2-2; v_call: TRBV4-2; cdr3_nt: TGTGCCAGCAGCCAAAGGACTAGCGGGACTACCGGGGAGCTGTTTTTT; cdr3_aa: CASSQRTSGTTGELFF